This T cell receptor beta chain emerged from a study of shared clonotypes between healthy human individuals. Study-level background: CD8 memory received one plate per donor, CD8 naive two, CD4 memory three and CD4 naive three.

How the authors handled the data: Junction-only immunoSEQ data arrived without quality scores, meaning filtering differed. The table came from immunoSEQ multiplex PCR; TCRdb's copy has only in-frame clones and leaves some out. V and J calls plus clone size are reproduced from that table; the DNA served to infer D and trimming. The table shows millions of clones, with about 92% occurring only once. The CDR3 consists of 15 residues. Germline V CDR1 and CDR2: MDHEN, SYDVKM. The V gene lost 7 bases and the J gene lost 2 bases, with 18 bases spanning the gap. Naive CD8 cells were CD45RO-negative, positively selected for CCR7, excluding terminally differentiated effector memory CD45RA+ cells. All donors were Caucasian adults living in Nashville, Tennessee. Comment on this clone: Its antigen is currently unknown.

Study outcomes and limitations: Deeper or shallower sequencing was expected to change how clonotypes are shared among donors.

Specimen: naive CD8+ T cells from PBMCs. This TCR derives from a man aged 18 to 30 in good health. Some clones in this sample may be carry-over from other donors' samples. The chain employs TRBV28 and TRBJ2-7; D is uncertain. This CDR3 is CASTLGSTTPYEQYF. For the CDR3, the DNA is TGTGCCAGCACCCTGGGGTCTACGACACCCTACGAGCAGTACTTC.